These 3 T cell receptor beta chains came from one sample sequenced in a study of blood T cells in healthy people across ages. Primers used in a second PCR of roughly 7 to 12 cycles were a sample-barcoded 5' primer and a J-beta primer mix. MiXCR, run by TCRdb on the 5' RACE reads, gives a single entry per CDR3 protein. Of around 1,500,000 distinct CDR3 sequences detected, approximately 42% appear once; the ten largest clones hold 6.5% to 10%. The specimen sequenced was blood. The receptors were gathered from a woman in her late teens or twenties in good health.

The gene calls are TRBV3-1 and TRBJ1-2, with D possibly TRBD1 on 5 matching bases. The CDR3 contains 15 residues. The V gene lost 5 bases and the J gene lost 8 bases, with 21 bases spanning the gap. Germline loops: CDR1 LGHDT, CDR2 YNNKEL (reference sequence). The CDR3 sequence: CASSTHPGPARGYTF. For the CDR3, the DNA is TGTGCCAGCAGCACTCACCCGGGGCCGGCTAGGGGCTACACCTTC.

The sample holds a few counts of this clonotype. CDR3 sequence (DNA): TGTGCCAGCAGTTACACGAGGTCAGCGGATACGCAGTATTTT. Protein: CASSYTRSADTQYF. V is TRBV6-5 and J is TRBJ2-3; D gene unclear. Per the germline V gene, CDR1 is MNHEY and CDR2 is SVGAGI. Trimming shortened V by 2 bases and J by 6 bases, and 12 bases separated the two germline ends. CDR3 length: 14 residues.

The gene calls are TRBV2 and TRBJ2-1, with D maybe TRBD2 (6 bases). This CDR3 has 14 amino acids. Per germline, CDR1 SNHLY and CDR2 FYNNEI. Deletions cut 7 bases from V and 5 bases from J, with 15 bases between. The CDR3 DNA sequence: TGTGCCAGCAAATTACGGGACTTTAACAATGAGCAGTTCTTC. It is translated as CASKLRDFNNEQFF.